The TCR beta chain described here comes from a study of T cell changes during pregnancy in multiple sclerosis (dated by TCRdb to about 2019). Describing the broader study: Changes in the T cell repertoire over the course of pregnancy were examined in this study in women with multiple sclerosis.

As concerns this clone: The specificity of this receptor is unknown. No base qualities exist here, and no much larger clone lies one base off it.

Libraries were built with the immunoSEQ multiplex PCR assay. The table comes from immuneACCESS by way of TCRdb, which keeps in-frame sequences with V and J called. Part of the clones is missing from these tables; in studies checked, under half for an unresolved V gene and the rest for unknown reasons. This sample has around 44,000 clones in its table, and roughly nine tenths of those were observed once. More than 0.9% of the sample is in the top ten clones. From its cysteine to its phenylalanine, the CDR3 spans 13 amino acids. The retained sequence is limited to the CDR3, 39 bases, with the frame set at the first base. V is shortened by 5 bases, J by 8 bases, and the region joining them spans 13 bases. The germline V gene (reference sequence) supplies CDR1 SEHNR and CDR2 FQNEAQ.

The receptor chain draws on TRBV7-9 and TRBJ2-1, with TRBD2 as a weak D call on 5 bases. The source of this sequence is a female donor with multiple sclerosis, enrolled in a pregnancy study. The sample in question was CD4+ T cells from peripheral blood mononuclear cells, obtained in the second trimester of pregnancy. The CDR3 protein: CASSLSTRDEQFF. In nucleotide form, the sequence is TGTGCCAGCAGCCTCTCGACGCGGGATGAGCAGTTCTTC. The reference TRBV7-9 and TRBJ2-1 proteins fill in what lies around the CDR3, so the full variable domain reads DTGVSQNPRHKITKRGQNVTFRCDPISEHNRLYWYRQTLGQGPEFLTYFQNEAQLEKSRLLSDRFSAERPKGSFSTLEIQRTEQGDSAMYLCASSLSTRDEQFFGPGTRLTVL.